This note documents a single TCR beta chain sequence. The junction departs from germline at one end; a sequencing error may be responsible. These data belong to a study of control samples from healthy donors and cancer patients. Clones were read by immunoSEQ multiplex PCR, and TCRdb kept only the in-frame ones, dropping some. The repertoire holds approximately 100,000 clones, about four fifths seen once, with about 2% in the top ten. Germline CDR1 and CDR2: SGHRS and YFSETQ. There are 14 residues in the CDR3. Sequenced sample: blood. This chain uses TRBV5-1 with TRBJ2-7; perhaps TRBD1 as D (5 bases). The sequence derives from a man in his 60s in good health. The CDR3: CASSHPGQGNEQCF. For the CDR3, the DNA is TGCGCCAGCAGCCACCCGGGTCAGGGTAACGAGCAGTGCTTC. Full variable domain (outside the CDR3, taken from reference TRBV5-1 and TRBJ2-7): KAGVTQTPRYLIKTRGQQVTLSCSPISGHRSVSWYQQTPGQGLQFLFEYFSETQRNKGNFPGRFSGRQFSNSRSEMNVSTLELGDSALYLCASSHPGQGNEQCFGPGTRLTVT.